The rows below give T cell receptor beta chains drawn from one sample of a study of blood T cell repertoires in COVID-19. TCRdb's table, derived via immunoSEQ multiplex PCR, lists solely in-frame clones and lacks some. Of 130,000 to 150,000 clones listed, around four fifths were seen once; the top ten hold approximately 2.7%. The source material was peripheral blood. The receptors derive from a middle-aged woman with active or convalescent COVID-19. Each CDR3 is given with its conserved first and last residue. D genes are given only for firm matches. Clone size, where shown, is once, few, many, or a class for clones that have expanded.

CDR3 DNA,CDR3 protein,D gene,clone size,CDR3 length,J gene,V gene
TGTGCCAGTAGCCCTTTCCCGGGAAGCACTGAAGCTTTCTTT,CASSPFPGSTEAFF,-,-,14,TRBJ1-1,TRBV19
TGTGCCAGTAGTATAGTAAAGGCCGGGGTCACCCGAGGCTATGGCTACACCTTC,CASSIVKAGVTRGYGYTF,-,-,18,TRBJ1-2,TRBV19
TGTGCCAGCAGGTCGCCGGGACAGGAAAGCTATGGCTACACCTTC,CASRSPGQESYGYTF,TRBD1,-,15,TRBJ1-2,TRBV6-6
TGTGCCAGCTCAGACGGGGTTCCCCGTATGAACACTGAAGCTTTCTTT,CASSDGVPRMNTEAFF,-,once,16,TRBJ1-1,TRBV18
TGCGCCAGCAGCCCGAAGGGACAGGGTTTGAGTGAAAAACTGTTTTTT,CASSPKGQGLSEKLFF,TRBD1,-,16,TRBJ1-4,TRBV5-1
TGTGCCAGCAGTTTATCACCAGGGCGTGAATTCGAAGCTTTCTTT,CASSLSPGREFEAFF,-,-,15,TRBJ1-1,TRBV27
TGTGCCAGCAGACGGGACATCGGGGAGCTGTTTTTT,CASRRDIGELFF,-,-,12,TRBJ2-2,TRBV6-5
TGTGCCAGCAGCCCGAGGGACAGGGGAGCTAACTATGGCTACACCTTC,CASSPRDRGANYGYTF,TRBD1,-,16,TRBJ1-2,TRBV7-9
TGTGCCAGCCTATCGGACAGGGTGATCAATGAGCAGTTCTTC,CASLSDRVINEQFF,TRBD1,-,14,TRBJ2-1,TRBV7-9
TGTGCCAGCATCCCAGGGGGGACCATGAACACTGAAGCTTTCTTT,CASIPGGTMNTEAFF,TRBD1,-,15,TRBJ1-1,TRBV11-2
TGCGCCAGCAGCCAAGAGCACAGGGTTGGGAGCGGCTACACCTTC,CASSQEHRVGSGYTF,-,-,15,TRBJ1-2,TRBV4-1
TGTGCCAGCAGTTACTCGGGGACAGGTTACGAGCAGTACTTC,CASSYSGTGYEQYF,TRBD1,-,14,TRBJ2-7,TRBV6-5
TGTGCCAGCACCGCCGGGACAGGGGGCAGGCAGCCCCAGCATTTT,CASTAGTGGRQPQHF,TRBD1,-,15,TRBJ1-5,TRBV28
TGTGCCAGCAGCCTTAGGGGTGGTTCCGGCAATCAGCCCCAGCATTTT,CASSLRGGSGNQPQHF,-,-,16,TRBJ1-5,TRBV7-2
TGTGCCAGCAGTTTATCGGAGGGGGGGGGCACAGATACGCAGTATTTT,CASSLSEGGGTDTQYF,-,once,16,TRBJ2-3,TRBV27
TGTGCCACCAGTGATTTGTCAGAGGCCAACGTCCTGACTTTC,CATSDLSEANVLTF,-,-,14,TRBJ2-6,TRBV24-1
TGCGCCAGCAGCTTGGACAGGGATCTCACAGATACGCAGTATTTT,CASSLDRDLTDTQYF,-,-,15,TRBJ2-3,TRBV5-1
TGTGCCAGCAGTTTCGGGACAGGGGGCAATCAGCCCCAGCATTTT,CASSFGTGGNQPQHF,TRBD1,-,15,TRBJ1-5,TRBV27
TGTGCCAGCTCACCCTACAGGGCCTCAAACACTGAAGCTTTCTTT,CASSPYRASNTEAFF,-,-,15,TRBJ1-1,TRBV18
TGTGCCAGCTCACCATTGCAGGACTCCTACGAGCAGTACTTC,CASSPLQDSYEQYF,-,-,14,TRBJ2-7,TRBV18
TGTGCCAGTAGTGGGGTCGGGGACACTGAAGCTTTCTTT,CASSGVGDTEAFF,-,-,13,TRBJ1-1,TRBV19
TGCGCCAGCAGTGAGGGCCCCAATCAGCCCCAGCATTTT,CASSEGPNQPQHF,-,-,13,TRBJ1-5,TRBV10-1
TGTGCCAGCAGCGTTAGACAGGGGGATAATGAAAAACTGTTTTTT,CASSVRQGDNEKLFF,TRBD1,-,15,TRBJ1-4,TRBV9
TGTGCCAGCAGCTTAGACACCTCCTACGAGCAGTACTTC,CASSLDTSYEQYF,-,-,13,TRBJ2-7,TRBV7-6
TGTGCCAGCAGTTTCTCGGCTAGCGGCCTCTCCTACGAGCAGTACTTC,CASSFSASGLSYEQYF,TRBD2,few,16,TRBJ2-7,TRBV27
TGTGCCAGCAGTTTATCCGACAGGATCCGTAATTCACCCCTCCACTTT,CASSLSDRIRNSPLHF,-,-,16,TRBJ1-6,TRBV28
TGTGCCACCAGCAGAGTGATCACAGGCCAAGAGACCCAGTACTTC,CATSRVITGQETQYF,-,-,15,TRBJ2-5,TRBV15
TGTGCCAGCTCACCCTGGACAGCTGAAGCTTTCTTT,CASSPWTAEAFF,-,-,12,TRBJ1-1,TRBV18
TGTGCCAGCAGCCAAACCGGGACAGGGAGGAACTATGGCTACACCTTC,CASSQTGTGRNYGYTF,TRBD1,once,16,TRBJ1-2,TRBV4-2
TGTGCCAGCAGCTTAATGGGGCCAGGTGTAGGAGATACGCAGTATTTT,CASSLMGPGVGDTQYF,-,-,16,TRBJ2-3,TRBV7-2
TGTGCCAGCAGCTTGGAACTAGCGCCTAATGAGCAGTTCTTC,CASSLELAPNEQFF,TRBD2,-,14,TRBJ2-1,TRBV5-6
TGTGCCAGCAGCTACGGACAGCCTCTAACTGAAGCTTTCTTT,CASSYGQPLTEAFF,-,-,14,TRBJ1-1,TRBV7-2
TGTGCCAGCAGTGGACAGGGGGAGTGGGACACTGAAGCTTTCTTT,CASSGQGEWDTEAFF,TRBD1,few,15,TRBJ1-1,TRBV28
TGTGCCAGCAGTGAGGTCAGAATCACAGATACGCAGTATTTT,CASSEVRITDTQYF,-,-,14,TRBJ2-3,TRBV2
TGTGCCAGCAGCTTAGATCCTCCCCCGGGCTCCTATAATTCACCCCTCCACTTT,CASSLDPPPGSYNSPLHF,-,few,18,TRBJ1-6,TRBV11-2
TGTGCCAGCAGCCTACCGACAGATTATGGCTACACCTTC,CASSLPTDYGYTF,-,-,13,TRBJ1-2,TRBV5-4
TGTGCCAGCAGCTTAGCGGGGGGACTCTTCAATGAGCAGTTCTTC,CASSLAGGLFNEQFF,TRBD2,-,15,TRBJ2-1,TRBV11-2
TGTGCCACCCACAGGGTGTTAGGTGAAAAACTGTTTTTT,CATHRVLGEKLFF,-,-,13,TRBJ1-4,TRBV28
TGTGCCAGCACTGGACAGGGGGCGGGTGGCACCGGGGAGCTGTTTTTT,CASTGQGAGGTGELFF,TRBD1,-,16,TRBJ2-2,TRBV27
TGTGCCAGCAGTTTGGCAGGGTCCTATGGCTACACCTTC,CASSLAGSYGYTF,-,-,13,TRBJ1-2,TRBV28
TGTGCCAGCAGCTCGCTCCCCGGGACAGGGGTAGGAAACACCATATATTTT,CASSSLPGTGVGNTIYF,TRBD1,-,17,TRBJ1-3,TRBV5-6
TGCGCCAGCAGCTGGGACACGAACACCGGGGAGCTGTTTTTT,CASSWDTNTGELFF,-,-,14,TRBJ2-2,TRBV5-1
TGTGCCAGCAGTCCCGCCAGGGGGAATGAAAAACTGTTTTTT,CASSPARGNEKLFF,TRBD1,once,14,TRBJ1-4,TRBV6-6